This TCR beta chain was identified during a study of blood T cell repertoires in COVID-19. Study-level background: In each case, the material was cDNA or gDNA derived from T cells, B-cell-depleted T cells, or PBMCs.

Original processing notes: Reference gene primer amplification in the assay estimated nucleated cell counts. Data came from immunoSEQ multiplex PCR; TCRdb stores just in-frame clones and leaves some out. For V, J and clone size, that table is used; D and trimming come from the DNA. Seen here are roughly 57,000 clones, 80% to 90% observed once, and the top ten hold less than 7%. CDR1 is ENHRY, CDR2 SYGVKD, per germline. V dropped 8 bases and J dropped 4; count of bases not matched to a gene: 6. This CDR3 region has 13 residues. This clonotype was obtained from a man between 60 and 75 years old with active or convalescent COVID-19. The chain combines TRBV10-3 with TRBJ2-5, with 8 bases identical to TRBD2. Sequencing used peripheral blood. In nucleotides, the CDR3 is TGTGCCATCTCACGGGAGGGTTCAGAGACCCAGTACTTC. Protein: CAISREGSETQYF.